This T cell receptor (beta chain) was recovered during a study of shared clonotypes between healthy human individuals. Background on the study: A donor's plate count was three for CD4 naive and three for CD4 memory; CD8 naive had two and CD8 memory one. Study-wide results and caveats: Naive CD4 clonotype sharing across several donors was 5% to 6%.

With regard to this clone: Antigen unknown.

Only in-frame clones appear in the TCRdb table, and some are missing; sequencing was by immunoSEQ multiplex PCR. The sample lists 400,000 or so clones; about 96% were seen once. CDR1 and CDR2 (germline): MDHEN, SYDVKM. The CDR3 runs to 16 residues. Losses at the gene ends were 6 bases for V and 4 bases for J; bases not matched to a gene: 15. This chain connects TRBV28 to TRBJ2-7; 7 bases line up with TRBD2. The sequence was collected from a man aged 25 to 40 in good health. Specimen: memory CD8+ T cells sorted from blood. Subset meaning: CD45RO+ cells pooled with CCR7-negative TemRA cells. The CDR3 region has the DNA TGTGCCAGCAGCCAAACGGCCGGGGGGAAGTGGTACGAGCAGTACTTC. Translation: CASSQTAGGKWYEQYF.